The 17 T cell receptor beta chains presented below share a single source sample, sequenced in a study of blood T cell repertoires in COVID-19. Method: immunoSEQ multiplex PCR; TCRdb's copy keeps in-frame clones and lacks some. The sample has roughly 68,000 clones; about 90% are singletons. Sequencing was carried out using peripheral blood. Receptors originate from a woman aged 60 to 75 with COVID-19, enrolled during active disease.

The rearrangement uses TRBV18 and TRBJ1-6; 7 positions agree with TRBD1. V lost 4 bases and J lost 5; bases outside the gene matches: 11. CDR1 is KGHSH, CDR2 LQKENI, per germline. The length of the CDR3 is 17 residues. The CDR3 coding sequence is TGTGCCAGCTCACTGGGATCCGGGACAGATGATAATTCACCCCTCCACTTT. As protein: CASSLGSGTDDNSPLHF. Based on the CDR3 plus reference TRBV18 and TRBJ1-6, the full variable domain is NAGVMQNPRHLVRRRGQEARLRCSPMKGHSHVYWYRQLPEEGLKFMVYLQKENIIDESGMPKERFSAEFPKEGPSILRIQQVVRGDSAAYFCASSLGSGTDDNSPLHFGNGTRLTVT.

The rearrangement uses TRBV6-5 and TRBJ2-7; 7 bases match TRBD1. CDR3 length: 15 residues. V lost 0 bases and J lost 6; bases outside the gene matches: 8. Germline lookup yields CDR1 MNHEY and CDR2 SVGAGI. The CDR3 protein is CASSYSGTVSGEQYF. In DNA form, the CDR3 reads TGTGCCAGCAGTTACTCCGGGACAGTGTCAGGCGAGCAGTACTTC.

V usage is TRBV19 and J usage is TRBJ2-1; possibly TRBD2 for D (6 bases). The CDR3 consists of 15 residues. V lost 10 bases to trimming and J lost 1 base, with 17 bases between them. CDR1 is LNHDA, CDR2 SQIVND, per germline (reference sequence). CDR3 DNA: TGTGCCACCCGATTAGGGCGGGGTTCCTACAATGAGCAGTTCTTC. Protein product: CATRLGRGSYNEQFF.

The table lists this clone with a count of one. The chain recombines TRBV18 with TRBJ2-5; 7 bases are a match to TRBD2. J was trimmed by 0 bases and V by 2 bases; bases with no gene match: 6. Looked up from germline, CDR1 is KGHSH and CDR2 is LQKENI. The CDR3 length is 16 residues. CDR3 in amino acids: CASSPRTGGHQETQYF. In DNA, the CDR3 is TGTGCCAGCTCACCAAGGACGGGGGGACACCAAGAGACCCAGTACTTC.

CDR3 coding DNA: TGCAGTGCTAGTAACCCCCGGGGATCACCCCTCCACTTT. Translating gives CSASNPRGSPLHF. The gene calls are TRBV20-1 and TRBJ1-6; D uncertain. Germline assignment: CDR1 DFQATT and CDR2 SNEGSKA (reference sequence). The length of the CDR3 is 13 residues. V was cut by 3 bases and J by 10 bases, with 13 bases left in between.

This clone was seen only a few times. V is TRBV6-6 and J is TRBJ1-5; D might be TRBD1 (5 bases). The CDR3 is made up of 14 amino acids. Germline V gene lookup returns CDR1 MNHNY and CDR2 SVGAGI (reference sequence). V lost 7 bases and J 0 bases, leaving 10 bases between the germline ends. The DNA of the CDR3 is TGTGCCAGCACCGGGGGGGATAGCAATCAGCCCCAGCATTTT. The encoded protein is CASTGGDSNQPQHF.

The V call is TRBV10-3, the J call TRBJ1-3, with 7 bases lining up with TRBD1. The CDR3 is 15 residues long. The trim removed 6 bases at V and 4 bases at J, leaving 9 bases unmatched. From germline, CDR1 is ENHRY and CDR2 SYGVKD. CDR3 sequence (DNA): TGTGCCATCAGGGCCGGGACAGCCGGGGGAAACACCATATATTTT. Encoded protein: CAIRAGTAGGNTIYF.

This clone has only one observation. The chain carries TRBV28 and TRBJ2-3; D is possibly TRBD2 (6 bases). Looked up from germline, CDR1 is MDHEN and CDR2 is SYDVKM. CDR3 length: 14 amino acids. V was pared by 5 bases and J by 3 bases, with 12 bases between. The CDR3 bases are TGTGCCAGCAGTCCGGGACTTGAGACAGATACGCAGTATTTT. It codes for CASSPGLETDTQYF.

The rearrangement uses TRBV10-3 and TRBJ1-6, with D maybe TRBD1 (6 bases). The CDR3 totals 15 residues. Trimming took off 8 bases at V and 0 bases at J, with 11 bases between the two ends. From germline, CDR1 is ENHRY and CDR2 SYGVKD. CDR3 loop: CAIGDRSSYNSPLHF. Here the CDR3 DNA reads TGTGCCATCGGAGACAGGAGCTCCTATAATTCACCCCTCCACTTT.

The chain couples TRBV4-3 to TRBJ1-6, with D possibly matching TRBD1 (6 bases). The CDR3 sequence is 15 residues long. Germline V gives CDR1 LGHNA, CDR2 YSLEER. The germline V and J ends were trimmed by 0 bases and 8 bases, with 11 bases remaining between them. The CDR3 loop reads CASSQDRTADSPLHF. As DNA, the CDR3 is TGCGCCAGCAGCCAAGATCGGACAGCGGATTCACCCCTCCACTTT.

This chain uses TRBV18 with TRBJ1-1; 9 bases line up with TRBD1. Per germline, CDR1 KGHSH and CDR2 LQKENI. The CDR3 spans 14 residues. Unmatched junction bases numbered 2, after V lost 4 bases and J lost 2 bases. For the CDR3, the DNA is TGTGCCAGCTCACTGGGACAGGGTAACACTGAAGCTTTCTTT. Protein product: CASSLGQGNTEAFF.

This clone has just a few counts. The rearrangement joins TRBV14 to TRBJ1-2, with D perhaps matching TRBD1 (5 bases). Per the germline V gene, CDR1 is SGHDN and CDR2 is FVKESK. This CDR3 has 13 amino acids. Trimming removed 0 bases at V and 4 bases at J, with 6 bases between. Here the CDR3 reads CASSQDRAYGYTF. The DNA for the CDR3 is TGTGCCAGCAGCCAAGACAGGGCCTATGGCTACACCTTC. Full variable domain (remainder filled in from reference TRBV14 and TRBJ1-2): EAGVTQFPSHSVIEKGQTVTLRCDPISGHDNLYWYRRVMGKEIKFLLHFVKESKQDESGMPNNRFLAERTGGTYSTLKVQPAELEDSGVYFCASSQDRAYGYTFGSGTRLTVV.

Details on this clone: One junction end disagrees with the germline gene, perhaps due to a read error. The CDR3 sequence is CASRGPGTGSAYPVF. For the CDR3, the DNA is TGTGCCAGCAGGGGTCCCGGGACAGGATCGGCTTATCCGGTCTTC. This rearrangement joins TRBV28 to TRBJ2-1, with 8 bases fitting TRBD1. The CDR3 loop spans 15 amino acids. Germline V gene sequence: CDR1 MDHEN, CDR2 SYDVKM.

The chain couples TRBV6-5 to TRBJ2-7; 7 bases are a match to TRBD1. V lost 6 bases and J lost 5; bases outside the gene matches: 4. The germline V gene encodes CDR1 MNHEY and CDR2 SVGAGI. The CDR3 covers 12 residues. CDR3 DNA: TGTGCCAGCAGATGGGACAGAAACGAGCAGTACTTC. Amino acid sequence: CASRWDRNEQYF.

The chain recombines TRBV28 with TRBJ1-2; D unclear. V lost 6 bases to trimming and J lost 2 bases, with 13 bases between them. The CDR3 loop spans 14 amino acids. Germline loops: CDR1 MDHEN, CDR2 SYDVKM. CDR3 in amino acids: CASSYPEKNYGYTF. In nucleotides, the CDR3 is TGTGCCAGCAGCTACCCGGAGAAAAACTATGGCTACACCTTC.

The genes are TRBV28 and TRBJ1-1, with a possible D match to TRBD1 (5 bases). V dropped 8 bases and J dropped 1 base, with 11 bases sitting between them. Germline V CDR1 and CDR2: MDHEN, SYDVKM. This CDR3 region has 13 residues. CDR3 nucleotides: TGTGCCAGCGCCAGGGCGGAGAACACTGAAGCTTTCTTT. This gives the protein CASARAENTEAFF.

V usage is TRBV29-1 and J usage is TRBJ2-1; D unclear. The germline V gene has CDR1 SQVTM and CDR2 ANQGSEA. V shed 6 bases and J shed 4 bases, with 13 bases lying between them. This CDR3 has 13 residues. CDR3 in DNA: TGCAGCGTCCACGCGGCAAGGTACAATGAGCAGTTCTTC. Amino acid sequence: CSVHAARYNEQFF.